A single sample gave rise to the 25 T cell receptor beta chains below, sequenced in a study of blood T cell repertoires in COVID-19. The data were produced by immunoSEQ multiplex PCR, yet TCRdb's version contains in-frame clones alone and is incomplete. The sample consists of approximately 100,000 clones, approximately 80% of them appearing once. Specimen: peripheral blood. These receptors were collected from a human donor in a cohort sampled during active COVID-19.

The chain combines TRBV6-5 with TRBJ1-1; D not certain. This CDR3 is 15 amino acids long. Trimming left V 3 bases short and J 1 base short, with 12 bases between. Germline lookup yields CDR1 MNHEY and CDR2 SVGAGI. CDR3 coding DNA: TGTGCCAGCAGTTATAGGCCTCGGGGGAACACTGAAGCTTTCTTT. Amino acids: CASSYRPRGNTEAFF.

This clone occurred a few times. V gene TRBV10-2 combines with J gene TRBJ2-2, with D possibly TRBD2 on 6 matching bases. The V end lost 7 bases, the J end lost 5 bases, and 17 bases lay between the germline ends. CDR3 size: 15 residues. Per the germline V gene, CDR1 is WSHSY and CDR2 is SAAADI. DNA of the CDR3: TGCGCCAGCATAGAGACTAGTATGGGGACCGGGGAGCTGTTTTTT. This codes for CASIETSMGTGELFF.

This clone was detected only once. In nucleotides, the CDR3 is TGCGCCAGCAGCCAGCCGGGACACCCCCTGGGGGCTGAAGCTTTCTTT. Its protein product is CASSQPGHPLGAEAFF. The chain employs TRBV4-1 and TRBJ1-1; tentatively, D is TRBD1 (6 bases). V was cut by 3 bases and J by 6 bases, with 20 bases left in between. The CDR3 is 16 residues long. Germline CDR1 and CDR2: MGHRA and YSYEKL.

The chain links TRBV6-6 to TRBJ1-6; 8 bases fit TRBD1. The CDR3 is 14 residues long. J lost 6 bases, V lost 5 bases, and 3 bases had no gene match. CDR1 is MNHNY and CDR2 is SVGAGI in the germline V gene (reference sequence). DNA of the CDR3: TGTGCCAGCAGTAGGACAGGGTTTAATTCACCCCTCCACTTT. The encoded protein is CASSRTGFNSPLHF.

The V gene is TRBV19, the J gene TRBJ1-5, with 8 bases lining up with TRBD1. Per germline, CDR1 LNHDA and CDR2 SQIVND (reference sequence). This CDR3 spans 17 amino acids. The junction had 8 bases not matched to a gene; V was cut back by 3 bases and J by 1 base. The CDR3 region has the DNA TGTGCCAGTAGTATGCTGTTGCAGGGGGCAAGCAATCAGCCCCAGCATTTT. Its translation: CASSMLLQGASNQPQHF.

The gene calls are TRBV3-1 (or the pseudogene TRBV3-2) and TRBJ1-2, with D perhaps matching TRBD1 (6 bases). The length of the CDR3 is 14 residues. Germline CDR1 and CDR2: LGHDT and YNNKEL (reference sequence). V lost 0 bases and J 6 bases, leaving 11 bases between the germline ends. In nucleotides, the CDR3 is TGTGCCAGCAGCCAAGATAACAGGGTGAATGGCTACACCTTC. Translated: CASSQDNRVNGYTF.

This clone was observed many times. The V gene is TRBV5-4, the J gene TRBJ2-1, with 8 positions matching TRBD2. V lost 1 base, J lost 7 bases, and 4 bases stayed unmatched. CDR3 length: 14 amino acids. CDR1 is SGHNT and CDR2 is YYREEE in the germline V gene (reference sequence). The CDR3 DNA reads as TGTGCCAGCAGCTTGCGGGGGGGCGGAAATGAGCAGTTCTTC. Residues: CASSLRGGGNEQFF. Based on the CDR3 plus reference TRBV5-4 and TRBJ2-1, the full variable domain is ETGVTQSPTHLIKTRGQQVTLRCSSQSGHNTVSWYQQALGQGPQFIFQYYREEENGRGNFPPRFSGLQFPNYSSELNVNALELDDSALYLCASSLRGGGNEQFFGPGTRLTVL.

CDR3 sequence reads: CASSPTSTDGDTEAFF. The CDR3 coding sequence is TGTGCCAGCAGCCCAACCTCGACGGACGGGGACACTGAAGCTTTCTTT. The V call is TRBV7-3, the J call TRBJ1-1; D not resolved. V was clipped by 5 bases and J by 3 bases, with 19 bases between them. The CDR3 length is 16 residues. Germline loops: CDR1 SGHTA, CDR2 FQGTGA.

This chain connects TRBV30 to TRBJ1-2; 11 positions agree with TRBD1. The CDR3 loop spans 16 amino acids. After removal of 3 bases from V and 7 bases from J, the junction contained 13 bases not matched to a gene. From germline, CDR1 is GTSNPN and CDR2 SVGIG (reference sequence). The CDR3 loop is CAWSRAPGQGAFGYTF. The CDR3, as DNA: TGTGCCTGGAGCCGAGCGCCCGGACAGGGGGCGTTTGGCTACACCTTC.

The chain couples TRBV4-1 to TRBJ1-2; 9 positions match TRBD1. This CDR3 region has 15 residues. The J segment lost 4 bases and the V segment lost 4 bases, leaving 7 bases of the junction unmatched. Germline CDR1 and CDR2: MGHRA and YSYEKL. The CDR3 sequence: CASSPQGARGYGYTF. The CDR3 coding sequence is TGCGCCAGCAGCCCACAGGGGGCGCGAGGCTATGGCTACACCTTC.

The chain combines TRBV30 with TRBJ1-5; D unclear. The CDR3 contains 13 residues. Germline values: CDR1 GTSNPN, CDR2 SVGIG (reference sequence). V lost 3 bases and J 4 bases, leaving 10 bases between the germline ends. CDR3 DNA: TGTGCCTGGAGCTTGGGCGTTAATCAGCCCCAGCATTTT. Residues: CAWSLGVNQPQHF. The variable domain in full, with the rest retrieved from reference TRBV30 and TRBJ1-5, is SQTIHQWPATLVQPVGSPLSLECTVEGTSNPNLYWYRQAAGRGLQLLFYSVGIGQISSEVPQNLSASRPQDRQFILSSKKLLLSDSGFYLCAWSLGVNQPQHFGDGTRLSIL.

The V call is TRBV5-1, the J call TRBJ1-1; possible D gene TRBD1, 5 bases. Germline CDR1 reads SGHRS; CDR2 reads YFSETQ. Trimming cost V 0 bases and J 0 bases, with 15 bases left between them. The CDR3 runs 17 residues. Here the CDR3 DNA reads TGCGCCAGCAGCTTGGTATCGGGGGGGTTCATGAACACTGAAGCTTTCTTT. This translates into CASSLVSGGFMNTEAFF.

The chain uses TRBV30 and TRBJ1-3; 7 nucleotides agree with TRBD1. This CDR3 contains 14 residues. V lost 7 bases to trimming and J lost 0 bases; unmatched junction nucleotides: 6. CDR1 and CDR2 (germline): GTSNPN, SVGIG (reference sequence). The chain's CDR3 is CAFTYRGSGNTIYF. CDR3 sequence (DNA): TGTGCCTTCACTTACAGGGGCTCTGGAAACACCATATATTTT.

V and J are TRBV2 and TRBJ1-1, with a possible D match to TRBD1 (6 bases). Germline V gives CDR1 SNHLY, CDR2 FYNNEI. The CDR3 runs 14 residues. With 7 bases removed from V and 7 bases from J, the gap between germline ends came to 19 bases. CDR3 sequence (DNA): TGTGCCAGCATAGAACAGGGTCCCCACGGTGAAGCTTTCTTT. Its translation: CASIEQGPHGEAFF.

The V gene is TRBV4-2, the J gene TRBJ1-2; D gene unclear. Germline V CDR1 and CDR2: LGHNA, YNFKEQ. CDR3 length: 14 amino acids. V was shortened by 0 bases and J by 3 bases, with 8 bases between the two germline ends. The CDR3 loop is CASSQDLADYGYTF. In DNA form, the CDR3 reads TGTGCCAGCAGCCAAGATTTGGCAGACTATGGCTACACCTTC.

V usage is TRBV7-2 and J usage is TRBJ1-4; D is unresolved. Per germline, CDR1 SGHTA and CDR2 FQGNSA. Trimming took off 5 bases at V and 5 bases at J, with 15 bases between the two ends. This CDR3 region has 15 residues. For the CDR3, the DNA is TGTGCCAGCAGCCCCCTGGTGGGAGCAAATGAAAAACTGTTTTTT. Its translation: CASSPLVGANEKLFF.

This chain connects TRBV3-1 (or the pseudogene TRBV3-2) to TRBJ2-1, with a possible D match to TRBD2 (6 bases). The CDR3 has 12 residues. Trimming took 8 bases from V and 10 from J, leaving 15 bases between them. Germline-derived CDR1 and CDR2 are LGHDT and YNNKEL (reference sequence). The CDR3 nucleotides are TGTGCCAGCGGGTTGGCAGGAGGGGAGCAGTTCTTC. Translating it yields CASGLAGGEQFF.

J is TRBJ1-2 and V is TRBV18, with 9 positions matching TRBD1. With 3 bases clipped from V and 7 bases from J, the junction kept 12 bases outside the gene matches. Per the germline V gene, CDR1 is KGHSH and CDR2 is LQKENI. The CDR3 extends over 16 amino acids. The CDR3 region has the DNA TGTGCCAGCTCACCGGTTTTTGGGGACAGGGTGTCTGGCTACACCTTC. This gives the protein CASSPVFGDRVSGYTF. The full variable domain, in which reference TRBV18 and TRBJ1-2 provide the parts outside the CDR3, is NAGVMQNPRHLVRRRGQEARLRCSPMKGHSHVYWYRQLPEEGLKFMVYLQKENIIDESGMPKERFSAEFPKEGPSILRIQQVVRGDSAAYFCASSPVFGDRVSGYTFGSGTRLTVV.

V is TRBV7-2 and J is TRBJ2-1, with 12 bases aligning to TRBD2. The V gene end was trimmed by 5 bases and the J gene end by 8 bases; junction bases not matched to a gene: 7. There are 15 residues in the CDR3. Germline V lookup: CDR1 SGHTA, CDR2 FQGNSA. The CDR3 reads CASSQSSGGAHEQFF. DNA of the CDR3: TGTGCCAGCAGCCAATCTAGCGGGGGGGCCCATGAGCAGTTCTTC.

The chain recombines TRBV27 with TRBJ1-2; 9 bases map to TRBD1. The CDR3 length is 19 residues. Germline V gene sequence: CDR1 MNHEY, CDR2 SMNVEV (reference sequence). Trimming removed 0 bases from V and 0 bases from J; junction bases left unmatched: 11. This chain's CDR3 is CASSLSAGTGIHPNYGYTF. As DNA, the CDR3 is TGTGCCAGCAGTTTATCGGCCGGGACAGGGATCCATCCTAACTATGGCTACACCTTC.

The CDR3 DNA follows: TGTGCCAGCAGTTTATCGGGACCTAGCGGCTATGGCTACACCTTC. Translation: CASSLSGPSGYGYTF. This chain joins TRBV27 and TRBJ1-2; D may be TRBD1 (5 bases). This CDR3 has 15 amino acids. CDR1 and CDR2 (germline): MNHEY, SMNVEV (reference sequence). V was shortened by 0 bases and J by 4 bases, with 12 bases between the two germline ends.

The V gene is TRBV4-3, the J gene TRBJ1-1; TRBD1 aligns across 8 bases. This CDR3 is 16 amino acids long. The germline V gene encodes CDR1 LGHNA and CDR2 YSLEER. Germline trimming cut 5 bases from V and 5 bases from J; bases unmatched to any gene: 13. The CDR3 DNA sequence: TGCGCCAGCAGCAAAGCGTCCAGGGGGCGGGGTACTGAAGCTTTCTTT. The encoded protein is CASSKASRGRGTEAFF.

Here the CDR3 DNA reads TGTGCCAGTAGATTAGGACAGGGGAGGACAGATACGCAGTATTTT. This codes for CASRLGQGRTDTQYF. The chain uses TRBV19 and TRBJ2-3; 9 nucleotides match TRBD1. The CDR3 has 15 amino acids. Germline V gene lookup returns CDR1 LNHDA and CDR2 SQIVND (reference sequence). V was pared by 6 bases and J by 3 bases, with 7 bases of the junction left unmatched.

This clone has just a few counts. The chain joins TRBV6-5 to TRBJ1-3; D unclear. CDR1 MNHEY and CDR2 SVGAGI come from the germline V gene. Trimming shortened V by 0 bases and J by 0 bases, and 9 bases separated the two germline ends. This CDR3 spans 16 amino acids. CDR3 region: CASSYSLLYSGNTIYF. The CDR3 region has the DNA TGTGCCAGCAGTTACTCCCTACTGTACTCTGGAAACACCATATATTTT.

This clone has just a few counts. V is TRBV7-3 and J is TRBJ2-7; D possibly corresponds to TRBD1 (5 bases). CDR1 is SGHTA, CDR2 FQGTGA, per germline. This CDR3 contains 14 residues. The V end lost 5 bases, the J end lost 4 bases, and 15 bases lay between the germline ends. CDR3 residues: CASSPGGAGYEQYF. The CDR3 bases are TGTGCCAGCAGCCCCGGTGGGGCAGGGTACGAGCAGTACTTC.